Detailed here is one T cell receptor beta chain. Sequence at one end of the junction differs from germline and may be a read error. This record belongs to a study of control samples from healthy donors and cancer patients. Germline V gene lookup returns CDR1 MNHEY and CDR2 SVGAGI. The CDR3 loop spans 13 amino acids. Using immunoSEQ multiplex PCR, the repertoire was profiled, and TCRdb retains in-frame clones only, with some absent. The sample lists under 300,000 clones; roughly 80% were seen once. The chain joins TRBV6-5 to TRBJ1-1; D ambiguous. Sequenced sample: PBMCs. The TCR comes from a woman aged 55-70 years with lung cancer. The CDR3 region is CAGSYSPRTEAFF. Written as DNA, the CDR3 is TGTGCCGGCAGTTACTCCCCACGCACTGAAGCTTTCTTT.